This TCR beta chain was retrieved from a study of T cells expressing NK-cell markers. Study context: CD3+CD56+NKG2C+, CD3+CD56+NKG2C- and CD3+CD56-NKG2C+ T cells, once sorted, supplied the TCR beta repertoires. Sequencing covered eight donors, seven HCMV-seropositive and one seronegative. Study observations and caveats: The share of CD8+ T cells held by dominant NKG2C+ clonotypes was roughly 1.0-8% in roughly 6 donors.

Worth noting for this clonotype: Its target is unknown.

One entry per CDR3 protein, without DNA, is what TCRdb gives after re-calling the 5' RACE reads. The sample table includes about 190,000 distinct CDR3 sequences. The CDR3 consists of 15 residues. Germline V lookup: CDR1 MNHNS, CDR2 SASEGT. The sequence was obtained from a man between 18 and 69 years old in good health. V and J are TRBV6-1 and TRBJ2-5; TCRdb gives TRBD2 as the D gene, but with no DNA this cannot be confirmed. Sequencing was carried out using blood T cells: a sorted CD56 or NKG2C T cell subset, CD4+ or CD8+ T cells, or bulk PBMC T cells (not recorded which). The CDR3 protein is CASRPTSGGAETQYF.